The sample holds many counts of the clone carrying this T cell receptor (beta chain). Its antigen remains unknown. The record originates from a study of T cells in Graves' hyperthyroidism and ophthalmopathy. Graves' hyperthyroidism qualified as stable when ophthalmopathy did not progress within 18 months. Clinicians diagnosed patients from clinical symptoms, serum thyroxine and TRAb, thyroid ultrasound and orbital computed tomography. Roughly 9.1 ml of fresh peripheral blood supplied the PBMCs. Broader study findings: Most clonotypes expanded in the thyroid (above 0.001) were also present in blood.

RNA transcripts provided the source from which TCR beta CDR3 regions were amplified. With the HTBI primer set, the TCR CDR3 went through a first round of RT-PCR. Each CDR3 protein is one row after TCRdb ran MiXCR on the multiplex PCR reads. The sample consists of 400,000 to 500,000 distinct CDR3 sequences, roughly an eighth of them appearing once. The ends lost 6 bases at V and 3 bases at J; junction bases unmatched: 6. CDR1 and CDR2 from the germline V gene are ENHRY and SYGVKD. This CDR3 comprises 14 residues. Sequencing was done on a sample of blood. This receptor was obtained from a woman in her late teens or twenties with Graves' hyperthyroidism. The rearrangement joins TRBV10-3 to TRBJ1-1; 8 nucleotides match TRBD1. The CDR3 DNA reads as TGTGCCATCAGGAGGGGACAGGACGACACTGAAGCTTTCTTT. Translating gives CAIRRGQDDTEAFF.